The clone carrying this TCR beta chain was seen more than once but under ten times. This entry belongs to a study of identical twins. Germline V CDR1 and CDR2: LGHDT, YNNKEL (reference sequence). V dropped 4 bases and J dropped 1 base, with 8 bases sitting between them. This CDR3 is built from 15 residues. TCRdb itself ran the 5' RACE reads through MiXCR, one entry per CDR3 protein. Of about 690,000 distinct CDR3 sequences in the sample, around 21% were seen once. In addition, the sample was reused for a study of T cells expressing NK-cell markers. As that report states: Dominant NKG2C+ clonotypes in six donors made up about 1.0-7.5% of CD8+ T cells.

This sequence was found in a woman aged 18-29 years in good health. The chain is built from TRBV3-1 and TRBJ2-6; no firm D call. The sequencing sample was made of PBMCs. This chain's CDR3 is CASSRLTSGANVLTF. For the CDR3, the DNA is TGTGCCAGCAGCCGCCTCACTTCTGGGGCCAACGTCCTGACTTTC.